The 8 T cell receptor beta chains in this list originate from one sample, sequenced in a study of breast tumors, draining lymph nodes, adjacent tissues. TCRdb reprocessed the multiplex PCR reads via MiXCR and lists one record per CDR3 protein. The repertoire holds some 150,000 distinct CDR3 sequences, with more than 20% as singletons. The lymph nodes were axillary draining lymph nodes from breast cancer patients. Sequenced input: axillary lymph node tissue. The receptors originated from a female donor with breast cancer. Some clones in this sample may be carry-over from other donors' samples.

This clonotype was recorded once. A read error is possible here, since a much larger clone lies one base away. This chain joins TRBV3-1 and TRBJ1-6; D unresolved. This CDR3 has 15 residues. In germline, CDR1 is LGHDT, CDR2 YNNKEL (reference sequence). The CDR3 coding sequence is TGTGCCAGCAGCCAAGCTCTTGTCAATAATCCACCCCTCCACTTT. It encodes CASSQALVNNPPLHF.

The CDR3 DNA reads as TGTGCCAGCAGTTTTGCGGCAGGGGGATCCTACGAGCAGTACTTC. Protein product: CASSFAAGGSYEQYF. The chain recombines TRBV6-1 with TRBJ2-7, with 7 bases lining up with TRBD1. Trimming took 5 bases from V and 1 from J; bases not matched to a gene: 8. Germline V CDR1 and CDR2: MNHNS, SASEGT. The CDR3 sequence is 15 residues long.

Concerning this clonotype: A much larger clone differs by one base, so this may be a read error. This chain uses TRBV3-1 with TRBJ1-4; TRBD1 might be the D (5 bases). The CDR3 consists of 13 residues. V gave up 5 bases and J gave up 7 bases, with 11 bases separating them. Per germline, CDR1 LGHDT and CDR2 YNNKEL (reference sequence). The CDR3 loop is CASSTNTGEKLFF. The CDR3 region has the DNA TGTGCCAGCAGCACCAACACAGGTGAAAAACTGTTTTTT.

This clonotype was detected many times. V is TRBV2 and J is TRBJ2-1, with 10 bases matching TRBD2. With 7 bases clipped from V and 1 base from J, the junction kept 10 bases outside the gene matches. CDR3 size: 17 residues. Germline CDR1 reads SNHLY; CDR2 reads FYNNEI. The CDR3 DNA sequence: TGTGCCAGCACCGGAGGCCCGGGACTAGCGTCCTACAATGAGCAGTTCTTC. Translated: CASTGGPGLASYNEQFF. Full variable domain (missing parts from reference TRBV2 and TRBJ2-1): EPEVTQTPSHQVTQMGQEVILRCVPISNHLYFYWYRQILGQKVEFLVSFYNNEISEKSEIFDDQFSVERPDGSNFTLKIRSTKLEDSAMYFCASTGGPGLASYNEQFFGPGTRLTVL.

At least ten counts were recorded for this clonotype. The chain is built from TRBV5-1 and TRBJ2-2; a possible D gene is TRBD2 (5 bases). CDR1 and CDR2 from the germline V gene are SGHRS and YFSETQ. Trimming removed 5 bases at V and 2 bases at J, with 13 bases between. There are 15 residues in the CDR3. CDR3 nucleotides: TGCGCCAGCAGACGGAGCGGTTATAACACCGGGGAGCTGTTTTTT. Protein: CASRRSGYNTGELFF.

This clonotype was seen a handful of times. J is TRBJ2-1 and V is TRBV28, with 7 bases matching TRBD1. The CDR3 contains 16 residues. V trimming: 5 bases; J trimming: 2 bases; junction bases outside the gene matches: 9. Germline V gene data show CDR1 as MDHEN and CDR2 as SYDVKM. The CDR3 nucleotides read TGTGCCAGCAGTCCGCTGACAGGGCGGACCTACAATGAGCAGTTCTTC. This translates into CASSPLTGRTYNEQFF.

This clonotype has a count of ten or more. The chain joins TRBV9 to TRBJ2-7; 9 bases are shared with TRBD2. The CDR3 is 15 amino acids. From germline, CDR1 is SGDLS and CDR2 YYNGEE. V gave up 2 bases and J gave up 4 bases; unmatched junction bases: 7. This chain's CDR3 is CASSVSAGGPYEQYF. In DNA form, the CDR3 reads TGTGCCAGCAGCGTTTCCGCGGGAGGGCCTTACGAGCAGTACTTC.

This clonotype was observed many times. This rearrangement joins TRBV5-1 to TRBJ2-5; maybe TRBD1 (5 bases). Per germline, CDR1 SGHRS and CDR2 YFSETQ. The CDR3 loop spans 14 amino acids. The V gene lost 3 bases and the J gene lost 0 bases, with 9 bases spanning the gap. The CDR3 loop reads CASSWGGNQETQYF. CDR3 nucleotides: TGCGCCAGCAGCTGGGGCGGCAACCAAGAGACCCAGTACTTC.